This T cell receptor beta chain was captured in a study of blood T cell repertoires in COVID-19. Study in general: COVID-19 samples from acute and convalescent phases originated in the United States, Italy and Spain. T cells, B-cell-depleted T cells, or PBMCs provided the cDNA or gDNA that served as material.

CDR3 length: 14 residues. The V end lost 6 bases, the J end lost 7 bases, and 17 bases lay between the germline ends. Germline V gene data show CDR1 as SGHDT and CDR2 as YYEEEE. Authors' analysis steps: Amplification of reference gene primers was used by the study to estimate nucleated cell counts. Measured with immunoSEQ multiplex PCR; TCRdb has only the in-frame clones, and not every one. V and J calls and clone size are as listed in that table; D and trimming were resolved from the DNA. This repertoire shows over 110,000 clones, roughly 82% found once; its top ten account for less than 15%. Input material: peripheral blood. The V call is TRBV5-6, the J call TRBJ2-1; D possibly corresponds to TRBD2 (7 bases). This sequence was found in a man aged 80 or over with acute or convalescent COVID-19. Written as DNA, the CDR3 is TGTGCCAGCACCGAGGGGGGGTGGAGGAATGAGCAGTTCTTC. The encoded protein is CASTEGGWRNEQFF.